One T cell receptor beta chain is described in this entry. Its matching antigen is unknown. Genomic DNA acted as the template from which TCR beta VDJ combination and CDR3 sequence profiling were carried out. Using its own MiXCR run on the reads, TCRdb lists one record per CDR3 protein. The sample holds 40,000 to 50,000 distinct CDR3 sequences; around 70% are singletons and the top ten take around a third. This record belongs to a study of CD8+CD57+ T cells in acquired aplastic anemia. In the study overall: When averaged, DNA from sorted CD4+ and CD8+ cells came to 3.2 ug. Healthy donor CD4+ cell samples had a mean of roughly 9.9 million reads. Study-level points and caveats: Patients and controls shared twenty-nine CD8+ CDR3 sequences.

Germline V lookup: CDR1 SGHRS, CDR2 YFSETQ. The CDR3 covers 15 residues. After removal of 0 bases from V and 4 bases from J, the junction contained 6 bases not matched to a gene. Sequencing was carried out using sorted CD4+, CD8+, or CD8+CD57+ T cells (not recorded which) from PBMCs. The chain couples TRBV5-1 to TRBJ2-5; 7 nucleotides match TRBD2. This TCR derives from a human donor in good health, serving as a control. The DNA for the CDR3 is TGCGCCAGCAGCTTGGATGCGGGAGAGGGAGAGACCCAGTACTTC. Amino acid sequence: CASSLDAGEGETQYF.